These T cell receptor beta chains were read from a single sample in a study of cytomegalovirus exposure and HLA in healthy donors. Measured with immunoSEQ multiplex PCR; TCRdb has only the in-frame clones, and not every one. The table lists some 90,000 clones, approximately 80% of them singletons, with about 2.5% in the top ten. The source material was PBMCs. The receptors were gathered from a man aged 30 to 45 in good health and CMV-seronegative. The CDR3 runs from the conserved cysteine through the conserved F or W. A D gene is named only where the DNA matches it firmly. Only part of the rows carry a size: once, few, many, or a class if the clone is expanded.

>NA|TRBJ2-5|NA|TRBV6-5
CASSGGGGRETQYF
TGTGCCAGCAGCGGAGGGGGGGGCCGAGAGACCCAGTACTTC
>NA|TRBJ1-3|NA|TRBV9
CASSPRWRGAGNTIYF
TGTGCCAGCAGCCCAAGATGGCGGGGGGCAGGAAACACCATATATTTT
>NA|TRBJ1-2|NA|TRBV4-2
CASSPTRRYGYTF
TGTGCCAGCAGCCCTACACGGCGGTATGGCTACACCTTC
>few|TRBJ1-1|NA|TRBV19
CASSSGADGVNTEAFF
TGTGCCAGTAGTTCTGGGGCCGACGGAGTGAACACTGAAGCTTTCTTT
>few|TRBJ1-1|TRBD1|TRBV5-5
CASSSWDRTEAFF
TGTGCCAGCAGCTCGTGGGACAGGACTGAAGCTTTCTTT
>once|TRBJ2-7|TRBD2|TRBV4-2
CASSQDFSSGPLGEQYF
TGTGCCAGCAGCCAAGATTTTTCTAGCGGGCCTTTAGGCGAGCAGTACTTC
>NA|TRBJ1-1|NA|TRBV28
CASSFIVLDGAFF
TGTGCCAGCAGTTTCATCGTGCTTGATGGCGCTTTCTTT
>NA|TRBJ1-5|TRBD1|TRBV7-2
CASSEDRGYTNQPQHF
TGTGCCAGCAGTGAGGACAGGGGTTATACCAATCAGCCCCAGCATTTT
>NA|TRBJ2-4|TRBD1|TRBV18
CASSPTGVAKNIQYF
TGTGCCAGCTCTCCGACAGGGGTAGCCAAAAACATTCAGTACTTC
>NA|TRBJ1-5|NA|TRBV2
CASSEGTASNQPQHF
TGTGCCAGCAGTGAGGGTACAGCTAGCAATCAGCCCCAGCATTTT
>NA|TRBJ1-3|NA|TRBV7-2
CASTGYNSGNTIYF
TGTGCCAGCACCGGTTATAACTCTGGAAACACCATATATTTT
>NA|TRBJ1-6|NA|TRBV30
CAWSPPQHSPLHF
TGTGCCTGGAGTCCCCCACAGCATTCACCCCTCCACTTT
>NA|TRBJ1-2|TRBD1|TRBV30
CAWRETGLGGYTF
TGTGCCTGGAGGGAGACAGGGTTGGGAGGCTACACCTTC
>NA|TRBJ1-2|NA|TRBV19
CASSIDGSIYGYTF
TGTGCCAGTAGTATAGACGGGAGCATCTATGGCTACACCTTC
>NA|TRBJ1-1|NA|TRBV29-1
CSVETPGAAEAFF
TGCAGCGTTGAGACCCCAGGGGCGGCTGAAGCTTTCTTT
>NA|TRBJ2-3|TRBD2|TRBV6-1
CASRTTSTDTQYF
TGTGCCAGCAGAACGACTAGCACGGATACGCAGTATTTT
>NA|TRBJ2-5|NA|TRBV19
CASSIGAGNSQETQYF
TGTGCCAGTAGTATCGGGGCGGGGAACTCCCAAGAGACCCAGTACTTC
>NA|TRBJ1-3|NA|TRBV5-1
CASSLGPDSGSGNTIYF
TGCGCCAGCAGCTTGGGTCCGGACAGTGGTTCTGGAAACACCATATATTTT
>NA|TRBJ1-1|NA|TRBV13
CASSLASGGLEAFF
TGTGCCAGCAGCTTAGCAAGCGGGGGTTTGGAAGCTTTCTTT
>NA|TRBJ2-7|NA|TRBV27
CASAASSYEQYF
TGTGCCAGCGCCGCCAGCTCCTACGAGCAGTACTTC
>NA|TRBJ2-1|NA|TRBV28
CASRPYNRASGNEQFF
TGTGCCAGCAGACCGTATAACAGGGCCTCCGGCAATGAGCAGTTCTTC
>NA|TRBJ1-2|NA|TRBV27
CASKGDQFGSGDKGSYGYTF
TGTGCCAGCAAAGGAGATCAGTTCGGGTCCGGGGACAAAGGGAGCTATGGCTACACCTTC
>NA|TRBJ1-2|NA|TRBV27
CASSSTGWGYGYTF
TGTGCCAGCAGTTCCACAGGGTGGGGCTATGGCTACACCTTC
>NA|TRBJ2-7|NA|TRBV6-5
CASSYIRGGLEQYF
TGTGCCAGCAGTTACATCAGGGGCGGGCTGGAGCAGTACTTC
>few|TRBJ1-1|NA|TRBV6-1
CASSDGQMNTEAFF
TGTGCCAGCAGTGACGGACAGATGAACACTGAAGCTTTCTTT
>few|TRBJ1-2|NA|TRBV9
CASSASDRTDYGYTF
TGTGCCAGCAGCGCTTCCGACAGGACTGACTATGGCTACACCTTC
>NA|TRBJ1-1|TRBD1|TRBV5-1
CASSLTGDDTEAFF
TGCGCCAGCAGCCTGACAGGGGATGACACTGAAGCTTTCTTT
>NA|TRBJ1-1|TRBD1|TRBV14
CASSRTGANTEAFF
TGTGCCAGCAGCCGGACAGGAGCGAACACTGAAGCTTTCTTT
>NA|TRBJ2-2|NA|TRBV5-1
CASSFQGNTGELFF
TGCGCCAGCAGCTTCCAGGGGAACACCGGGGAGCTGTTTTTT
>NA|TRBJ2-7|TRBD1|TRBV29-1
CSVAGGTGVYEQYF
TGCAGCGTTGCCGGTGGGACAGGGGTATACGAGCAGTACTTC
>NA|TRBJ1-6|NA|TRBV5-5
CASSFGGGEDSPLHF
TGTGCCAGCAGCTTTGGGGGTGGGGAGGATTCACCCCTCCACTTT
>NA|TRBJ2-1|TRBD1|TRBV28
CASTPTGGAVNEQFF
TGTGCCAGCACCCCCACAGGGGGCGCGGTGAATGAGCAGTTCTTC
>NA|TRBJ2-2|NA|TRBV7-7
CASSLSGAGELFF
TGTGCCAGCAGCTTATCAGGGGCCGGGGAGCTGTTTTTT
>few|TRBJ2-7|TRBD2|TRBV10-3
CAISEIELAGTPSYEQYF
TGTGCCATCAGTGAGATCGAGCTAGCGGGGACCCCCTCCTACGAGCAGTACTTC
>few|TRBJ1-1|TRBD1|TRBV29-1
CSVVWGQGNTEAFF
TGCAGCGTTGTGTGGGGACAGGGAAACACTGAAGCTTTCTTT
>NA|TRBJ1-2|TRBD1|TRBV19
CASSTRQGGYGYTF
TGTGCCAGTAGTACCCGACAGGGGGGCTATGGCTACACCTTC
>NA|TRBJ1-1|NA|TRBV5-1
CASSPPRGATEAFF
TGCGCCAGCAGCCCCCCCCGTGGGGCCACTGAAGCTTTCTTT
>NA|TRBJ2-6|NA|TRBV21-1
CASSKGGRVNVLTF
TGTGCCAGCAGCAAAGGGGGCAGGGTCAACGTCCTGACTTTC
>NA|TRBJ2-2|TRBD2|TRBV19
CASSPPGSGGPNTGELFF
TGTGCCAGTAGTCCTCCGGGTAGCGGGGGCCCGAACACCGGGGAGCTGTTTTTT
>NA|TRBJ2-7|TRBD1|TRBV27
CASRRGQGAYEQYF
TGTGCCAGCAGGAGGGGACAGGGGGCCTACGAGCAGTACTTC
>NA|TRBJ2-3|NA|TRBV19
CASSSGGTDTQYF
TGTGCCAGTAGTTCAGGGGGGACAGATACGCAGTATTTT
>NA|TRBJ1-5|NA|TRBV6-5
CASRMTGSNQPQHF
TGTGCCAGCAGAATGACGGGTAGCAATCAGCCCCAGCATTTT
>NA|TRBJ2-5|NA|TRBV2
CASSTHLTRQETQYF
TGTGCCAGCAGTACTCATTTGACTAGGCAAGAGACCCAGTACTTC
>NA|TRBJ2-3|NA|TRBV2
CASRGGAEDTQYF
TGTGCCAGCAGGGGCGGGGCCGAAGATACGCAGTATTTT
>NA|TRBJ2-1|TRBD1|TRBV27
CASSSQPPGQMSSYNEQFF
TGTGCCAGCAGTTCTCAACCCCCGGGACAGATGAGCTCCTACAATGAGCAGTTCTTC
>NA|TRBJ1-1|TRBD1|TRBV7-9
CASRGPGTVNTEAFF
TGTGCCAGCAGGGGTCCCGGGACAGTGAACACTGAAGCTTTCTTT
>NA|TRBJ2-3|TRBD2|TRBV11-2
CASTRGSSGEQYF
TGTGCCAGCACCCGCGGGTCTAGCGGGGAGCAGTATTTT
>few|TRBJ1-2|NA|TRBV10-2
CASSDRDRFSYGYTF
TGCGCCAGCAGTGATAGAGACAGGTTTTCCTATGGCTACACCTTC
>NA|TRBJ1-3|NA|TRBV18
CASSPKGGGNTIYF
TGTGCCAGCTCACCAAAGGGAGGTGGAAACACCATATATTTT
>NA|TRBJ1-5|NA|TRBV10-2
CASSEVGGLSNQPQHF
TGCGCCAGCAGTGAAGTCGGAGGACTTAGCAATCAGCCCCAGCATTTT
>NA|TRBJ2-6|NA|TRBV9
CASSVGSFGGANVLTF
TGTGCCAGCAGCGTAGGATCCTTCGGGGGGGCCAACGTCCTGACTTTC
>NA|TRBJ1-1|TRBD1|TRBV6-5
CASSSPTRGQNTEAFF
TGTGCCAGCAGTTCTCCCACCAGGGGGCAAAACACTGAAGCTTTCTTT
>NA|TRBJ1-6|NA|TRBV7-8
CASKRGPGESLHF
TGTGCCAGCAAGCGGGGCCCCGGAGAGTCCCTCCACTTT
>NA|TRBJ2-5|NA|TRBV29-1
CSVEWKGDGETQYF
TGCAGCGTTGAGTGGAAAGGGGATGGAGAGACCCAGTACTTC